The present TCR beta chain was sequenced within a study of blood T cell repertoires in COVID-19. The wider study: T cells, B-cell-depleted T cells, or PBMCs supplied cDNA or gDNA.

Germline CDR1 is MNHEY and CDR2 is SMNVEV (reference sequence). This CDR3 comprises 13 residues. The V gene lost 3 bases and the J gene lost 5 bases, with 8 bases spanning the gap. Repertoires were generated with immunoSEQ multiplex PCR, while TCRdb's copy carries only in-frame clones and drops some. The table records some 300,000 clones, 90% of them present only once. Specimen: peripheral blood. The receptor was isolated from a woman between 45 and 60 years old with COVID-19, enrolled during active disease. The rearrangement uses TRBV27 and TRBJ1-5; possibly TRBD1 for D (5 bases). The CDR3 DNA reads TGTGCCAGCAGTTTGCAGGGATATCAGCCCCAGCATTTT. Translation: CASSLQGYQPQHF.